Below, 5 T cell receptor beta chains from the same sample are listed, as sequenced in a study of blood T cell repertoires in COVID-19. Libraries were prepared by immunoSEQ multiplex PCR; TCRdb keeps only in-frame clonotypes and omits some of them. This sample has 250,000 to 350,000 clones; roughly 90% occur once, and the top ten carry 2.6%. Sequencing input: PBMCs or T cells enriched from blood (not recorded which). Source of these receptors: a man aged 55-75 years who had recovered from COVID-19.

CDR3 amino acids: CASSLRGSGHDVLTF. The CDR3 coding sequence is TGTGCCAGCAGCTTACGAGGGAGTGGGCACGACGTCCTGACTTTC. This rearrangement joins TRBV7-8 to TRBJ2-6; D possibly corresponds to TRBD2 (5 bases). Trimming took 2 bases from V and 11 from J, leaving 16 bases between them. Germline V CDR1 and CDR2: SGHVS, FQNEAQ. The CDR3 totals 15 residues.

The J gene is TRBJ2-1, the V gene TRBV19; 9 nucleotides agree with TRBD2. V gave up 7 bases and J gave up 4 bases; unmatched junction bases: 8. This CDR3 is 15 amino acids long. Germline V lookup: CDR1 LNHDA, CDR2 SQIVND (reference sequence). This CDR3 reads CASKTSGGRYNEQFF. CDR3 sequence (DNA): TGTGCCAGTAAAACAAGCGGGGGGCGATACAATGAGCAGTTCTTC. Variable domain in full (rest from reference TRBV19 and TRBJ2-1): DGGITQSPKYLFRKEGQNVTLSCEQNLNHDAMYWYRQDPGQGLRLIYYSQIVNDFQKGDIAEGYSVSREKKESFPLTVTSAQKNPTAFYLCASKTSGGRYNEQFFGPGTRLTVL.

The chain links TRBV15 to TRBJ1-6; 10 nucleotides agree with TRBD1. V gave up 1 base and J gave up 9 bases; unmatched junction bases: 3. Germline V lookup: CDR1 LNHNV, CDR2 YYDKDF (reference sequence). This CDR3 has 15 residues. The CDR3 sequence is CATSRAGQGFSPLHF. The CDR3, as DNA: TGTGCCACCAGCAGAGCGGGACAGGGGTTTTCACCCCTCCACTTT.

The chain couples TRBV3-1 (or the pseudogene TRBV3-2) to TRBJ1-2; D possibly corresponds to TRBD1 (6 bases). The CDR3 spans 16 residues. Trimming stripped 0 bases from V and 7 bases from J, with 18 bases between. The germline CDR1 and CDR2 sequences are LGHDT and YNNKEL (reference sequence). As DNA, the CDR3 is TGTGCCAGCAGCCAAGATTTTGAGGGGGGGGTCGGTGGCTACACCTTC. Translation: CASSQDFEGGVGGYTF.

The chain employs TRBV5-6 and TRBJ2-1; TRBD2 aligns across 12 bases. V lost 2 bases to trimming and J lost 8 bases; unmatched junction nucleotides: 2. The germline CDR1 and CDR2 sequences are SGHDT and YYEEEE. The CDR3 length is 14 residues. The chain's CDR3 is CASSLTSGRYEQFF. As DNA, the CDR3 is TGTGCCAGCAGCTTAACTAGCGGGAGGTATGAGCAGTTCTTC.